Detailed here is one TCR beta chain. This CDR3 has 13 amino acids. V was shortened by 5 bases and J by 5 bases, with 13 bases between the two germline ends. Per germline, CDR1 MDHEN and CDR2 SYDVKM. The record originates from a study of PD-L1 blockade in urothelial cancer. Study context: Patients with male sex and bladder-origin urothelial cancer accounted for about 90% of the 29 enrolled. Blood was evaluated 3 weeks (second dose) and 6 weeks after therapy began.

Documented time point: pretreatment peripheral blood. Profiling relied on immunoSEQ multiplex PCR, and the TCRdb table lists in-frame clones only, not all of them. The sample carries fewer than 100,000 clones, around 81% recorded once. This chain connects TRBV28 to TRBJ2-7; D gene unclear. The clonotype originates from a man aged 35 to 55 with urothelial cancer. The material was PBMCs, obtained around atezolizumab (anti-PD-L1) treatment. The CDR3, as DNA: TGTGCCAGCAGTCCCCGATTAAGCCACGAGCAGTACTTC. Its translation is CASSPRLSHEQYF.